Below, 21 T cell receptor beta chains from the same sample are listed, as sequenced in a study of blood T cell repertoires in COVID-19 (dated by TCRdb to 2019 to 2021). The library was prepared using the immunoSEQ multiplex PCR assay. TCRdb limited this immuneACCESS table to in-frame rearrangements with V and J called. A share of clones is missing; checked studies link under half to unresolved V genes, and the rest is unexplained. The sample table contains some 130,000 clones; only one count was recorded for about 87% of them. About a tenth of the sample comes from the top ten. Input material: peripheral blood. Receptor source: a man aged 50 to 60 with acute or convalescent COVID-19.

This clone was found once. V usage is TRBV7-9 and J usage is TRBJ2-7; 7 nucleotides line up with TRBD2. CDR1 and CDR2 from the germline V gene are SEHNR and FQNEAQ (reference sequence). Trimming at V came to 3 bases and at J to 6 bases, leaving 11 bases not matched to a gene. The CDR3 is 15 residues long. CDR3 coding DNA: TGTGCCAGCAGCTTCGAAGACCTTGGGAGGGTCGAGCAGTACTTC. Amino acid sequence: CASSFEDLGRVEQYF.

Of note for this clone: Other DNA sequences in this sample translate to the same CDR3. The chain employs TRBV5-1 and TRBJ1-2, with 7 bases that match TRBD1. This CDR3 has 14 residues. CDR1 and CDR2 from the germline V gene are SGHRS and YFSETQ. Trimming at V came to 0 bases and at J to 5 bases, leaving 4 bases not matched to a gene. CDR3: CASSLGQGTYGYTF. The CDR3 nucleotides are TGCGCCAGCAGCTTGGGACAGGGAACGTATGGCTACACCTTC.

The chain uses TRBV20-1 and TRBJ2-5; D remains unclear. The CDR3 loop spans 11 amino acids. Germline loops: CDR1 DFQATT, CDR2 SNEGSKA (reference sequence). Between the trimmed V and J ends, which lost 3 bases and 0 bases, there was a span of 2 bases. CDR3 in DNA: TGCAGTGCTAGCTACCAAGAGACCCAGTACTTC. Translating gives CSASYQETQYF.

CDR3 DNA: TGTGCCAGCTCACCCGGACTTGGCACTGAAGCTTTCTTT. This translates into CASSPGLGTEAFF. The gene calls are TRBV18 and TRBJ1-1; D is unclear. The CDR3 spans 13 residues. Trimming pared 3 bases from V and 4 bases from J, leaving 9 bases between. Per germline, CDR1 KGHSH and CDR2 LQKENI. The full variable domain, its missing parts supplied by reference TRBV18 and TRBJ1-1, is NAGVMQNPRHLVRRRGQEARLRCSPMKGHSHVYWYRQLPEEGLKFMVYLQKENIIDESGMPKERFSAEFPKEGPSILRIQQVVRGDSAAYFCASSPGLGTEAFFGQGTRLTVV.

The chain recombines TRBV5-5 with TRBJ1-3; D perhaps matches TRBD1 (6 bases). This CDR3 comprises 14 residues. Per germline, CDR1 SGHKS and CDR2 YYEKEE (reference sequence). The ends were cut back, 5 bases at V and 4 bases at J, with 13 bases in the middle. This CDR3 is CASSAAGAGNTIYF. CDR3 sequence (DNA): TGTGCCAGCAGTGCGGCGGGGGCCGGAAACACCATATATTTT.

The chain uses TRBV28 and TRBJ1-5; possible D gene TRBD1, 6 bases. The germline CDR1 and CDR2 sequences are MDHEN and SYDVKM. The CDR3 has 15 residues. V was pared by 6 bases and J by 6 bases, with 18 bases between. The chain's CDR3 is CASSGTGNPSQPQHF. The CDR3 bases are TGTGCCAGCAGCGGAACAGGGAACCCGAGTCAGCCCCAGCATTTT.

This sequence joins TRBV7-8 and TRBJ1-1, with D hard to call. Germline CDR1 reads SGHVS; CDR2 reads FQNEAQ. V was pared by 1 base and J by 2 bases, with 8 bases between. This CDR3 region has 14 residues. CDR3 sequence: CASSLVRGNTEAFF. For the CDR3, the DNA is TGTGCCAGCAGCTTAGTTAGAGGAAACACTGAAGCTTTCTTT.

This chain links TRBV10-3 with TRBJ1-6; 9 nucleotides match TRBD1. The CDR3 consists of 14 residues. CDR1 is ENHRY and CDR2 is SYGVKD in the germline V gene. V lost 7 bases and J lost 9; bases outside the gene matches: 7. Written as DNA, the CDR3 is TGTGCCATCAAAGACAGGGGGTTGGCTTCACCCCTCCACTTT. Translation: CAIKDRGLASPLHF.

Written as DNA, the CDR3 is TGTGTCACCACAGACAGGGCCTTGGCCCATTATGGCTACACCTTC. This gives the protein CVTTDRALAHYGYTF. The rearrangement links TRBV19 to TRBJ1-2, with 7 bases identical to TRBD1. The CDR3 length is 15 residues. From germline, CDR1 is LNHDA and CDR2 SQIVND (reference sequence).

The rearrangement links TRBV5-4 to TRBJ2-1; 7 bases fit TRBD1. Unmatched junction bases numbered 5, after V lost 4 bases and J lost 4 bases. The CDR3 totals 14 residues. Germline CDR1 SGHNT, CDR2 YYREEE (reference sequence). The CDR3 coding sequence is TGTGCCAGCAGCCTCGGGACAGAGTACAATGAGCAGTTCTTC. Translating it yields CASSLGTEYNEQFF.

This chain links TRBV18 with TRBJ1-1, with TRBD1 matching 8 bases. Germline CDR1 and CDR2: KGHSH and LQKENI. This CDR3 spans 14 amino acids. After removal of 4 bases from V and 5 bases from J, the junction contained 6 bases not matched to a gene. As DNA, the CDR3 is TGTGCCAGCTCACAAGGACAGGGAATTACTGAAGCTTTCTTT. Protein product: CASSQGQGITEAFF.

This chain links TRBV19 with TRBJ1-5, with D maybe TRBD1 (6 bases). Per the germline V gene, CDR1 is LNHDA and CDR2 is SQIVND (reference sequence). The CDR3 is 15 amino acids. V lost 8 bases, J lost 6 bases, and 20 bases lay in between. Written as DNA, the CDR3 is TGTGCCAGTTCCCCCCCGGCGCCCAGGGGTCAGCCCCAGCATTTT. It is translated as CASSPPAPRGQPQHF. Looking up the rest from reference TRBV19 and TRBJ1-5 gives the full variable domain: DGGITQSPKYLFRKEGQNVTLSCEQNLNHDAMYWYRQDPGQGLRLIYYSQIVNDFQKGDIAEGYSVSREKKESFPLTVTSAQKNPTAFYLCASSPPAPRGQPQHFGDGTRLSIL.

This sequence joins TRBV28 and TRBJ2-7, with 10 bases fitting TRBD1. The germline V gene encodes CDR1 MDHEN and CDR2 SYDVKM. This CDR3 is 15 amino acids long. The ends lost 7 bases at V and 4 bases at J; junction bases unmatched: 10. The CDR3 nucleotides read TGTGCCAGCATCTCGACCCGGGACAGGGGTTACGAGCAGTACTTC. Translated, it gives CASISTRDRGYEQYF.

This clone was observed once. V and J are TRBV27 and TRBJ2-7; the D gene is possibly TRBD1 (6 bases). Germline loops: CDR1 MNHEY, CDR2 SMNVEV (reference sequence). The CDR3 sequence is 13 residues long. Trimming cost V 8 bases and J 0 bases, with 11 bases left between them. DNA for the CDR3: TGTGCCAGCCAGGGGTGGGGCTCCTACGAGCAGTACTTC. Its protein is CASQGWGSYEQYF.

The chain employs TRBV12-2 and TRBJ1-1; the DNA was not compared with TRBD1, the D call given in the table. TRBV12-2 is flagged as a pseudogene. The CDR3 extends over 15 amino acids. The CDR3 nucleotides are TGTGCAAGTCGTTTCGGACAGGGGGAGGCCACTGAAGCTTTCTTT. It codes for CASRFGQGEATEAFF.

The rearrangement links TRBV7-2 to TRBJ1-3; perhaps TRBD1 as D (6 bases). The CDR3 runs to 14 residues. Germline V gene sequence: CDR1 SGHTA, CDR2 FQGNSA. Trimming took off 5 bases at V and 4 bases at J, with 12 bases between the two ends. The CDR3 protein is CASSTRTEGNTIYF. CDR3 DNA sequence: TGTGCCAGCAGCACCCGGACAGAAGGAAACACCATATATTTT.

The chain joins TRBV28 to TRBJ2-7; possible D gene TRBD2, 7 bases. This CDR3 comprises 13 residues. In germline, CDR1 is MDHEN, CDR2 SYDVKM. Trimming took 10 bases from V and 6 from J, leaving 19 bases between them. DNA of the CDR3: TGTGCCACCCTGGGGGCGGGAGCCCTCGAGCAGTACTTC. It encodes CATLGAGALEQYF.

This clone appeared a single time. This chain links TRBV19 with TRBJ1-1; D gene uncertain. CDR1 is LNHDA and CDR2 is SQIVND in the germline V gene (reference sequence). The V gene lost 5 bases and the J gene lost 1 base, with 8 bases spanning the gap. The CDR3 runs 13 residues. The CDR3 DNA reads TGTGCCAGTAGTCGTGAGGGGAACACTGAAGCTTTCTTT. Encoded protein: CASSREGNTEAFF.

This clone was observed a few times. V is TRBV28 and J is TRBJ1-4, with 8 bases matching TRBD1. Unmatched junction bases numbered 11, after V lost 6 bases and J lost 8 bases. Germline CDR1 MDHEN, CDR2 SYDVKM. The length of the CDR3 is 15 residues. CDR3 amino acids: CASRGGQGMTEKLFF. The CDR3 DNA reads TGTGCCAGCAGGGGTGGACAGGGAATGACGGAAAAACTGTTTTTT.

The table lists this clone with a few counts. The chain combines TRBV10-3 with TRBJ1-1; 11 bases agree with TRBD1. The CDR3 sequence is 15 residues long. Trimming removed 2 bases from V and 5 bases from J; junction bases left unmatched: 4. In germline, CDR1 is ENHRY, CDR2 SYGVKD. CDR3 sequence (DNA): TGTGCCATCAGTGAGAGTGGGACAGGGGGAACTGAAGCTTTCTTT. It is translated as CAISESGTGGTEAFF.

The chain couples TRBV15 to TRBJ1-6; TRBD1 might be the D (5 bases). Germline loops: CDR1 LNHNV, CDR2 YYDKDF (reference sequence). Trimming cost V 0 bases and J 10 bases, with 16 bases left between them. The CDR3 totals 16 residues. The chain's CDR3 is CATSRDQGRNGSPLHF. The CDR3 bases are TGTGCCACCAGCAGAGATCAGGGAAGGAACGGATCACCCCTCCACTTT.